The rows below give T cell receptor beta chains drawn from one sample of a study of blood T cell repertoires in COVID-19. Here immunoSEQ multiplex PCR was the method, and the copy in TCRdb shows in-frame clones only, minus some. The repertoire holds approximately 59,000 clones, with 70% to 90% as singletons. What was sequenced was peripheral blood. These receptors were collected from a human donor in a cohort sampled during active COVID-19. The CDR3 runs from the conserved cysteine through the conserved F or W. The order of the fields is D gene, clone size, CDR3 length, J gene, V gene, CDR3 DNA, CDR3 protein. The D gene is left open where the match is weak. A clone size is listed for some rows: how often the clone was seen (once, few, many), or a class if it is expanded.

d_call: TRBD1
clone_size: -
cdr3_length: 14
j_call: TRBJ2-7
v_call: TRBV7-9
cdr3_nt: TGTGCCAGCAGCCTTACGACAGGGGTTTACGAGCAGTACTTC
cdr3_aa: CASSLTTGVYEQYF

d_call: -
clone_size: -
cdr3_length: 13
j_call: TRBJ2-7
v_call: TRBV6-2/TRBV6-3
cdr3_nt: TGTGCCAGCAGTCAAACTAGGGCCCACGAGCAGTACTTC
cdr3_aa: CASSQTRAHEQYF

d_call: TRBD1
clone_size: -
cdr3_length: 14
j_call: TRBJ1-2
v_call: TRBV29-1
cdr3_nt: TGCAGCGTGCCCGGGACAGGCGCGAACTATGGCTACACCTTC
cdr3_aa: CSVPGTGANYGYTF

d_call: -
clone_size: few
cdr3_length: 13
j_call: TRBJ1-2
v_call: TRBV7-9
cdr3_nt: TGTGCCAGCAGCTTAGGCAGGGTCTATGGCTACACCTTC
cdr3_aa: CASSLGRVYGYTF

d_call: -
clone_size: -
cdr3_length: 12
j_call: TRBJ1-4
v_call: TRBV7-9
cdr3_nt: TGTGCCAGCAGCTTAGGTCTTGAAAAACTGTTTTTT
cdr3_aa: CASSLGLEKLFF

d_call: -
clone_size: once
cdr3_length: 12
j_call: TRBJ1-2
v_call: TRBV2
cdr3_nt: TGTGCCAGCAGTGATAGGGGCTATGGCTACACCTTC
cdr3_aa: CASSDRGYGYTF

d_call: -
clone_size: -
cdr3_length: 16
j_call: TRBJ1-4
v_call: TRBV5-4
cdr3_nt: TGTGCCAGCAGCTCCCGGGGGGTAGCAACTAATGAAAAACTGTTTTTT
cdr3_aa: CASSSRGVATNEKLFF

d_call: -
clone_size: -
cdr3_length: 13
j_call: TRBJ2-7
v_call: TRBV3-1/TRBV3-2
cdr3_nt: TGTGCCAGCAGCCAAGCACAGGGTAACGAGCAGTACTTC
cdr3_aa: CASSQAQGNEQYF

d_call: -
clone_size: -
cdr3_length: 16
j_call: TRBJ1-4
v_call: TRBV4-3
cdr3_nt: TGCGCCAGCAGCCAAGGGACTAAGTGGGGCGGGGAAAAACTGTTTTTT
cdr3_aa: CASSQGTKWGGEKLFF

d_call: TRBD1
clone_size: -
cdr3_length: 16
j_call: TRBJ2-5
v_call: TRBV7-2
cdr3_nt: TGTGCCAGCAGCTCCCGGACAGGGGGCTCGGGAGAGACCCAGTACTTC
cdr3_aa: CASSSRTGGSGETQYF

d_call: -
clone_size: once
cdr3_length: 12
j_call: TRBJ2-7
v_call: TRBV7-9
cdr3_nt: TGTGCCAGCAGCCCGATCCGAGACGAGCAGTACTTC
cdr3_aa: CASSPIRDEQYF

d_call: TRBD2
clone_size: -
cdr3_length: 15
j_call: TRBJ2-2
v_call: TRBV4-2
cdr3_nt: TGTGCCAGCAGCCAAGGGGAGGGAGACACCGGGGAGCTGTTTTTT
cdr3_aa: CASSQGEGDTGELFF

d_call: TRBD2
clone_size: -
cdr3_length: 13
j_call: TRBJ2-5
v_call: TRBV7-2
cdr3_nt: TGTGCCAGCAGCTTTATCGGGGGGGAGACCCAGTACTTC
cdr3_aa: CASSFIGGETQYF

d_call: TRBD1
clone_size: -
cdr3_length: 13
j_call: TRBJ1-2
v_call: TRBV10-1
cdr3_nt: TGCGCCAGCAGAAAGGGACAGTTTTATGGCTACACCTTC
cdr3_aa: CASRKGQFYGYTF

d_call: -
clone_size: -
cdr3_length: 14
j_call: TRBJ1-6
v_call: TRBV7-8
cdr3_nt: TGTGCCAGCAGCGCACGGACAGATAATTCACCCCTCCACTTT
cdr3_aa: CASSARTDNSPLHF

d_call: TRBD2
clone_size: -
cdr3_length: 15
j_call: TRBJ2-7
v_call: TRBV3-1/TRBV3-2
cdr3_nt: TGTGCCAGCAGCCAAGTTTGGGGGGGCTCCTACGAGCAGTACTTC
cdr3_aa: CASSQVWGGSYEQYF

d_call: TRBD1
clone_size: -
cdr3_length: 15
j_call: TRBJ1-5
v_call: TRBV10-3
cdr3_nt: TGTGCCATCAGCCTGGGACAGGGTCTCAATCAGCCCCAGCATTTT
cdr3_aa: CAISLGQGLNQPQHF

d_call: -
clone_size: -
cdr3_length: 14
j_call: TRBJ1-5
v_call: TRBV18
cdr3_nt: TGTGCCAGCTCACCATCGCAGGGCAATCAGCCCCAGCATTTT
cdr3_aa: CASSPSQGNQPQHF

d_call: -
clone_size: few
cdr3_length: 15
j_call: TRBJ1-1
v_call: TRBV6-5
cdr3_nt: TGTGCCAGCAGTTACTCTCTACAGGGGAACACTGAAGCTTTCTTT
cdr3_aa: CASSYSLQGNTEAFF

d_call: TRBD2
clone_size: once
cdr3_length: 15
j_call: TRBJ2-1
v_call: TRBV18
cdr3_nt: TGTGCCAGCTCATCCGGGACTAGCGCCTACAATGAGCAGTTCTTC
cdr3_aa: CASSSGTSAYNEQFF

d_call: TRBD1
clone_size: few
cdr3_length: 16
j_call: TRBJ1-1
v_call: TRBV19
cdr3_nt: TGTGCCAGTAGTACCAAGGACAGGCTTGTGAACACTGAAGCTTTCTTT
cdr3_aa: CASSTKDRLVNTEAFF

d_call: -
clone_size: -
cdr3_length: 14
j_call: TRBJ1-4
v_call: TRBV7-9
cdr3_nt: TGTGCCAGCAGCTTAGACAGGCTTAATGAAAAACTGTTTTTT
cdr3_aa: CASSLDRLNEKLFF

d_call: -
clone_size: -
cdr3_length: 13
j_call: TRBJ1-2
v_call: TRBV29-1
cdr3_nt: TGCAGCAGTGGAGCCGGTAGGGCGGGTGGCTACACCTTC
cdr3_aa: CSSGAGRAGGYTF

d_call: -
clone_size: -
cdr3_length: 15
j_call: TRBJ2-2
v_call: TRBV19
cdr3_nt: TGTGCCAGTAGACTCGACAGGCTCTTAACCGGGGAGCTGTTTTTT
cdr3_aa: CASRLDRLLTGELFF

d_call: -
clone_size: -
cdr3_length: 16
j_call: TRBJ2-5
v_call: TRBV18
cdr3_nt: TGTGCCAGCTCACCACAAGGAATTAGCGGCCAAGAGACCCAGTACTTC
cdr3_aa: CASSPQGISGQETQYF

d_call: -
clone_size: -
cdr3_length: 12
j_call: TRBJ1-2
v_call: TRBV7-8
cdr3_nt: TGTGCCAGCAGCTTAGGGCACTATGGCTACACCTTC
cdr3_aa: CASSLGHYGYTF